This T cell receptor beta chain was sequenced during a study of cytomegalovirus exposure and HLA in healthy donors. The PCR made use of 60 Vbeta and 13 Jbeta primers. Generated by immunoSEQ multiplex PCR, the TCRdb table keeps only in-frame clones and is missing some. Among over 85,000 clones listed, about four fifths were seen once. As for this clone: Its matching antigen is unknown.

General observations from the study: Later work found most CMV-associated TCR beta chains apparently HLA-restricted.

This sequence was found in a female donor in good health and CMV-seropositive. Sequences were obtained from PBMCs.

DNA for the CDR3: TGCGCCAGCAGCTTGGAGGGACAGGTCATCCAAGAGACCCAGTACTTC. Translating it yields CASSLEGQVIQETQYF. The chain links TRBV5-1 to TRBJ2-5; TRBD1 aligns across 8 bases. Germline trimming cut 0 bases from V and 1 base from J; bases unmatched to any gene: 5. The CDR3 is made up of 16 amino acids. Per the germline V gene, CDR1 is SGHRS and CDR2 is YFSETQ.